This TCR beta chain is drawn from a study of cytomegalovirus exposure and HLA in healthy donors. Turning to the study itself: Among the approximately 400 genotyped donors, around 81% were placed in the Caucasian-associated ancestry cluster.

On this clone: Its antigen is currently unknown.

Study observations and caveats: Follow-up analysis seemed to connect common viral pathogens with several of the most significant clusters identified. In vitro testing confirmed a few CMV-associated chains as specific for CMV antigens. Most subjects had HLA-A and HLA-B alleles reportedly predicted accurately by TCR beta sequences.

The PCR made use of 60 Vbeta and 13 Jbeta primers. Sequenced by immunoSEQ multiplex PCR; TCRdb stores in-frame clones only, minus some. Of 150,000 or so clones listed, 75% to 85% are singletons. The V gene's germline CDR1 is MNHEY and CDR2 SMNVEV (reference sequence). The CDR3 extends over 16 amino acids. V lost 5 bases, J lost 1 base, and 4 bases stayed unmatched. The clonotype was recovered from a man aged 25 to 40 in good health and CMV-seropositive. The V and J genes are TRBV27 and TRBJ2-3, with 12 bases fitting TRBD2. The sequenced material came from PBMCs. The CDR3 DNA reads TGTGCCAGCAGTGCTAGCGGGGGGGCCGGCACAGATACGCAGTATTTT. Its translation: CASSASGGAGTDTQYF.